This TCR beta chain was identified in a study of graft-versus-host responses after intestinal transplantation. Study details: Recipients were given multivisceral, liver-intestinal, or isolated intestinal transplants. All of the recipients had induction that used anti-thymocyte globulin, then tacrolimus and steroids for approximately 3 years.

Sequenced by immunoSEQ multiplex PCR; TCRdb stores in-frame clones only, minus some. The sample contains 84,000 or so clones, approximately 82% of which appear only once. About this clone itself: What it binds is not known.

V was trimmed by 5 bases and J by 5 bases, leaving 10 bases between them. Germline loops: CDR1 KGHSH, CDR2 LQKENI. This CDR3 has 12 amino acids. The sequenced sample was unstimulated CD4+ T cells sorted from spleen or lymph node cells, obtained before intestinal transplant. The chain links TRBV18 to TRBJ2-7; D is unresolved. This clonotype was obtained from a human donor who received an intestinal transplant. CDR3 amino acids: CASSENSNEQYF. In DNA form, the CDR3 reads TGTGCCAGCTCAGAGAATAGCAACGAGCAGTACTTC.